This T cell receptor (beta chain) emerged from a study of cytomegalovirus exposure and HLA in healthy donors. Study results and limitations: It was reported that TCR beta sequences correctly inferred the HLA-A and HLA-B alleles for most subjects.

The PCR was carried out with 60 Vbeta primers and 13 Jbeta primers. Sequencing was performed with immunoSEQ multiplex PCR; in TCRdb, only in-frame clones are kept and a portion is missing. The sample yields 100,000 to 150,000 clones, approximately 68% seen once. This clone was observed once. The antigen remains undetermined. This receptor was identified in a man aged 25-40 years in good health and CMV-seropositive. The sample consisted of PBMCs.

The CDR3 here is CASSPWTGNYEQYF. Here the CDR3 DNA reads TGTGCCAGCAGCCCCTGGACAGGTAACTACGAGCAGTACTTC. This chain connects TRBV13 to TRBJ2-7; 7 positions agree with TRBD1. Trimming cost V 5 bases and J 3 bases; bases outside gene matches: 7. Germline lookup yields CDR1 PRHDT and CDR2 FYEKMQ (reference sequence). The CDR3 contains 14 residues.